Shown below are 29 T cell receptor beta chains from a single sample sequenced in a study of CD8 T cells in ankylosing spondylitis. General study points: One TCR beta motif, made up of roughly 8 highly homologous variants, appeared characteristic of ankylosing spondylitis blood.

No antigen has been assigned to these receptors. TCRdb independently ran MiXCR on the 5' RACE reads; one entry per CDR3 protein. The sample has about 700,000 distinct CDR3 sequences, 15% to 20% seen once. Sequenced: blood, either unsorted or a sorted T cell fraction (not recorded which). Receptors originate from a male donor with ankylosing spondylitis.

This clonotype was counted a single time. The CDR3 DNA reads as TGTGCCTGGAAGGCTGGGTCTGAAGCTTTCTTT. Encoded protein: CAWKAGSEAFF. The chain carries TRBV30 and TRBJ1-1; D is unresolved. The germline V and J ends were trimmed by 4 bases and 6 bases, with 9 bases remaining between them. The CDR3 is 11 residues long. Germline V lookup: CDR1 GTSNPN, CDR2 SVGIG (reference sequence).

This clonotype was seen only a few times. The chain links TRBV7-9 to TRBJ2-1, with 13 nucleotides matching TRBD2. CDR3 size: 14 residues. After removal of 7 bases from V and 8 bases from J, the junction contained 5 bases not matched to a gene. Germline CDR1 and CDR2: SEHNR and FQNEAQ (reference sequence). CDR3 bases: TGTGCCAGCAACCCCACTAGCGGGAGGGATGAGCAGTTCTTC. Translation gives CASNPTSGRDEQFF.

This clonotype was seen a handful of times. The CDR3 region is CASSGDLGYGYTF. In DNA, the CDR3 is TGTGCCAGCAGTGGGGACCTTGGGTATGGCTACACCTTC. The V and J genes are TRBV6-1 and TRBJ1-2; D may be TRBD1 (5 bases). The CDR3 extends over 13 amino acids. Germline V gives CDR1 MNHNS, CDR2 SASEGT. Deletions cut 4 bases from V and 5 bases from J, with 11 bases between.

This clonotype was seen a few times. The chain links TRBV6-2 or TRBV6-3 to TRBJ1-2, with no clear D. Germline V gene sequence: CDR1 MNHEY, CDR2 SVGEGT. V lost 5 bases, J lost 3 bases, and 13 bases lay in between. The CDR3 covers 14 residues. CDR3 sequence: CASSPGGGYYGYTF. CDR3 nucleotides: TGTGCCAGCAGTCCGGGAGGCGGCTACTATGGCTACACCTTC.

This clonotype was observed a handful of times. This chain uses TRBV9 with TRBJ2-7; 8 bases align to TRBD2. The CDR3 totals 15 residues. CDR1 and CDR2 from the germline V gene are SGDLS and YYNGEE. J lost 2 bases, V lost 2 bases, and 6 bases had no gene match. The CDR3 bases are TGTGCCAGCAGCGTTCGAGCGGGAGTGCCCTACGAGCAGTACTTC. Encoded protein: CASSVRAGVPYEQYF. Full variable domain (missing parts from reference TRBV9 and TRBJ2-7): DSGVTQTPKHLITATGQRVTLRCSPRSGDLSVYWYQQSLDQGLQFLIQYYNGEERAKGNILERFSAQQFPDLHSELNLSSLELGDSALYFCASSVRAGVPYEQYFGPGTRLTVT.

This chain uses TRBV12-3 or TRBV12-4 with TRBJ2-7; 11 bases map to TRBD2. The CDR3 has 15 residues. Trimming took 6 bases from V and 7 from J; bases not matched to a gene: 11. The CDR3 nucleotides read TGTGCCAGCAGCCTTAGCGGGAGGGCCAGGTGGGAGCAGTACTTC. Residues: CASSLSGRARWEQYF.

The V gene is TRBV20-1, the J gene TRBJ2-4; D is uncertain. CDR1 DFQATT and CDR2 SNEGSKA come from the germline V gene (reference sequence). The CDR3 extends over 15 amino acids. Deletions cut 3 bases from V and 1 base from J, with 13 bases between. CDR3: CSASPQVLAKNIQYF. Written as DNA, the CDR3 is TGCAGTGCTAGTCCCCAGGTGCTGGCCAAAAACATTCAGTACTTC.

The rearrangement joins TRBV30 to TRBJ1-1; D not resolved. The CDR3 is 13 amino acids. Germline V lookup: CDR1 GTSNPN, CDR2 SVGIG (reference sequence). V lost 2 bases and J lost 1, with 8 bases in between. CDR3 in amino acids: CAWSRYENTEAFF. DNA for the CDR3: TGTGCCTGGAGTAGATACGAGAACACTGAAGCTTTCTTT.

The chain employs TRBV7-9 and TRBJ1-1; perhaps TRBD1 as D (5 bases). Germline assignment: CDR1 SEHNR and CDR2 FQNEAQ (reference sequence). This CDR3 contains 14 residues. Trimming took off 6 bases at V and 1 base at J, with 12 bases between the two ends. The CDR3: CASSIWTKNTEAFF. The CDR3 DNA reads as TGTGCCAGCAGTATCTGGACAAAGAACACTGAAGCTTTCTTT.

This clonotype has ten or more counts. V usage is TRBV7-9 and J usage is TRBJ2-3; weak D call: TRBD2 (5 bases). V gave up 4 bases and J gave up 11 bases, with 16 bases separating them. This CDR3 contains 13 residues. Germline CDR1 and CDR2: SEHNR and FQNEAQ (reference sequence). CDR3 sequence (DNA): TGTGCCAGCAGCTACACCCCTAGTGAGGGGCAGTATTTT. Translated: CASSYTPSEGQYF.

This clonotype showed up many times. This sequence joins TRBV12-3 or TRBV12-4 and TRBJ2-5, with 8 nucleotides matching TRBD1. J was trimmed by 3 bases and V by 5 bases; bases with no gene match: 8. There are 15 residues in the CDR3. The CDR3 reads CASSPQTDREETQYF. The CDR3 DNA reads TGTGCCAGCAGTCCCCAAACGGACAGGGAAGAGACCCAGTACTTC.

V usage is TRBV6-1 and J usage is TRBJ2-5, with D possibly TRBD1 on 5 matching bases. The V gene's germline CDR1 is MNHNS and CDR2 SASEGT. V lost 7 bases and J 4 bases, leaving 19 bases between the germline ends. The CDR3 spans 15 residues. CDR3 sequence (DNA): TGTGCCAGCAAATTGTCGTCACAGGTCCGAGAGACCCAGTACTTC. Protein sequence: CASKLSSQVRETQYF.

This clonotype appeared a few times. The J gene is TRBJ2-7, the V gene TRBV5-1, with D perhaps given as TRBD1 or TRBD2 (5 bases each). The CDR3 runs 15 residues. V was clipped by 4 bases and J by 4 bases, with 18 bases between them. The germline V gene encodes CDR1 SGHRS and CDR2 YFSETQ. CDR3 loop: CASSPRGTLDYEQYF. As DNA, the CDR3 is TGCGCCAGCAGCCCGAGGGGAACCCTTGATTACGAGCAGTACTTC.

The V call is TRBV29-1, the J call TRBJ1-1; D ambiguous. V gave up 6 bases and J gave up 0 bases, with 8 bases separating them. Germline CDR1 is SQVTM and CDR2 is ANQGSEA. The CDR3 has 12 amino acids. The CDR3 sequence: CSVQGVNTEAFF. In DNA, the CDR3 is TGCAGCGTCCAAGGTGTGAACACTGAAGCTTTCTTT.

The chain employs TRBV4-1 and TRBJ1-1; TRBD1 might be the D (6 bases). The CDR3 totals 14 residues. Per the germline V gene, CDR1 is MGHRA and CDR2 is YSYEKL. The V and J ends lost 2 bases and 3 bases respectively, with 10 bases between them. The CDR3 DNA reads TGCGCCAGCAGCCAAATATCAGGGGACACTGAAGCTTTCTTT. Protein sequence: CASSQISGDTEAFF.

The chain is built from TRBV28 and TRBJ1-1; D remains ambiguous. V was trimmed by 10 bases and J by 0 bases, leaving 12 bases between them. Germline CDR1 and CDR2: MDHEN and SYDVKM. This CDR3 spans 13 amino acids. Here the CDR3 DNA reads TGTGCCACCCCTCGCCCCATGAACACTGAAGCTTTCTTT. Translated, it gives CATPRPMNTEAFF.

This clonotype has only one observation. The V gene is TRBV15, the J gene TRBJ2-3, with D possibly matching TRBD2 (5 bases). The V gene's germline CDR1 is LNHNV and CDR2 YYDKDF (reference sequence). V was trimmed by 6 bases and J by 2 bases, leaving 15 bases between them. The CDR3 is made up of 15 amino acids. CDR3 DNA: TGTGCCACCAGGGTGGGCGGGCCGCCCACAGATACGCAGTATTTT. This translates into CATRVGGPPTDTQYF.

This clonotype has just a few counts. The rearrangement uses TRBV30 and TRBJ2-1; the match to TRBD1 covers 7 bases. V trimming: 1 base; J trimming: 7 bases; junction bases outside the gene matches: 1. This CDR3 contains 12 residues. The germline V gene encodes CDR1 GTSNPN and CDR2 SVGIG (reference sequence). CDR3 in DNA: TGTGCCTGGAGTGGGACAGGAAATGAGCAGTTCTTC. Its protein product is CAWSGTGNEQFF.

The J gene is TRBJ2-3, the V gene TRBV7-2, with 8 positions matching TRBD2. CDR3 length equals 13 residues. V dropped 8 bases and J dropped 8; count of bases not matched to a gene: 9. Germline V gives CDR1 SGHTA, CDR2 FQGNSA. In DNA, the CDR3 is TGTGCCAGCGCCCGGGGGGGAATGGTTACGCAGTATTTT. Residues: CASARGGMVTQYF.

The chain recombines TRBV20-1 with TRBJ1-5, with D unresolved. CDR1 DFQATT and CDR2 SNEGSKA come from the germline V gene (reference sequence). Trimming took off 6 bases at V and 4 bases at J, with 13 bases between the two ends. This CDR3 comprises 13 residues. CDR3 coding DNA: TGCAGTGCCGCCTTTTGGGAAAATCAGCCCCAGCATTTT. Protein: CSAAFWENQPQHF.

The rearrangement joins TRBV9 to TRBJ2-7; D gene ambiguous. CDR3 length equals 14 residues. The V end was cut by 0 bases, the J end by 2 bases, with 9 bases between. Germline CDR1 reads SGDLS; CDR2 reads YYNGEE. The CDR3 DNA reads TGTGCCAGCAGCGTAGGGGCCCGGCCCTACGAGCAGTACTTC. Encoded protein: CASSVGARPYEQYF.

The chain uses TRBV5-6 and TRBJ1-1; D not resolved. There are 13 residues in the CDR3. The germline V gene encodes CDR1 SGHDT and CDR2 YYEEEE. Between the trimmed V and J ends, which lost 3 bases and 7 bases, there was a span of 13 bases. The CDR3 region is CASSSPWGGEAFF. The CDR3 DNA is TGTGCCAGCAGCTCCCCCTGGGGTGGTGAAGCTTTCTTT.

V is TRBV7-2 and J is TRBJ2-3; 13 nucleotides align to TRBD2. The ends lost 0 bases at V and 1 base at J; junction bases unmatched: 1. The CDR3 is 17 residues long. CDR1 and CDR2 (germline): SGHTA, FQGNSA. The CDR3 DNA sequence: TGTGCCAGCAGCTTAGCCGGGACTAGCGGGGGCACAGATACGCAGTATTTT. It is translated as CASSLAGTSGGTDTQYF.

V gene TRBV4-1 combines with J gene TRBJ1-1; 7 nucleotides line up with TRBD1. Trimming at V came to 3 bases and at J to 1 base, leaving 2 bases not matched to a gene. The CDR3 is 14 residues long. CDR1 and CDR2 from the germline V gene are MGHRA and YSYEKL. CDR3 in amino acids: CASSQGTENTEAFF. DNA for the CDR3: TGCGCCAGCAGCCAGGGGACAGAGAACACTGAAGCTTTCTTT.

This clonotype was detected ten times or more. The chain links TRBV6-1 to TRBJ2-1, with TRBD2 identical over 9 bases. With V trimmed by 4 bases and J by 4 bases, 20 bases remained unmatched. Germline V gives CDR1 MNHNS, CDR2 SASEGT. The CDR3 is made up of 20 amino acids. The DNA of the CDR3 is TGTGCCAGCAGTGTCCGGGGGGCGGGGGGGATCTATGCCCCTTACAATGAGCAGTTCTTC. Its protein product is CASSVRGAGGIYAPYNEQFF.

This clonotype was counted a few times. The chain is built from TRBV7-2 and TRBJ1-1, with D hard to call. Germline values: CDR1 SGHTA, CDR2 FQGNSA. The V gene lost 0 bases and the J gene lost 2 bases, with 4 bases spanning the gap. The CDR3 contains 13 residues. The CDR3 loop is CASSLAFNTEAFF. The CDR3 DNA reads as TGTGCCAGCAGCTTAGCTTTTAACACTGAAGCTTTCTTT.

The chain uses TRBV4-2 and TRBJ2-7, with TRBD1 identical over 9 bases. The germline V gene encodes CDR1 LGHNA and CDR2 YNFKEQ. The J segment lost 1 base and the V segment lost 1 base, leaving 5 bases of the junction unmatched. CDR3 size: 16 residues. The DNA for the CDR3 is TGTGCCAGCAGCCAAGCCCCCGGGACAGGGTCCTACGAGCAGTACTTC. Protein product: CASSQAPGTGSYEQYF.

This clonotype was seen a few times. The chain's CDR3 is CASSHRLWTEETQYF. CDR3 in DNA: TGTGCCAGCAGCCACCGACTCTGGACAGAAGAGACCCAGTACTTC. The genes are TRBV7-8 and TRBJ2-5; D is possibly TRBD1 (6 bases). Germline CDR1 reads SGHVS; CDR2 reads FQNEAQ. The CDR3 runs to 15 residues. The V and J ends lost 5 bases and 3 bases respectively, with 16 bases between them.

In this sample, this clonotype turned up a few times. The genes are TRBV5-1 and TRBJ1-2; perhaps TRBD1 as D (6 bases). In germline, CDR1 is SGHRS, CDR2 YFSETQ. The CDR3 runs 12 residues. The V and J ends lost 3 bases and 5 bases respectively, with 8 bases between them. CDR3 region: CASSSDRYGYTF. Here the CDR3 DNA reads TGCGCCAGCAGCTCGGACAGATATGGCTACACCTTC. Full variable domain (outside the CDR3, taken from reference TRBV5-1 and TRBJ1-2): KAGVTQTPRYLIKTRGQQVTLSCSPISGHRSVSWYQQTPGQGLQFLFEYFSETQRNKGNFPGRFSGRQFSNSRSEMNVSTLELGDSALYLCASSSDRYGYTFGSGTRLTVV.